The 25 T cell receptor beta chains below all came from one sample that was sequenced in a study of blood T cell repertoires in COVID-19. This table comes from immunoSEQ multiplex PCR, and its TCRdb copy is limited to in-frame clones, with some not included. The table has a few hundred thousand clones, approximately 92% seen once. Sequenced input: PBMCs or T cells enriched from blood (not recorded which). The receptors shown here come from a woman aged 25 to 45 who had recovered from COVID-19.

The gene calls are TRBV3-1 (or the pseudogene TRBV3-2) and TRBJ2-1, with D possibly being TRBD1 (5 bases). CDR3 size: 12 residues. V gave up 6 bases and J gave up 10 bases, with 13 bases separating them. Germline CDR1 LGHDT, CDR2 YNNKEL (reference sequence). The CDR3 here is CASRQPGKEQFF. CDR3 in DNA: TGTGCCAGCAGGCAGCCAGGGAAAGAGCAGTTCTTC.

The CDR3 protein is CASSRAGGLGTEAFF. CDR3 DNA: TGTGCCAGCAGTCGGGCAGGGGGCCTGGGAACTGAAGCTTTCTTT. The chain has TRBV28 and TRBJ1-1; 8 bases align to TRBD1. Germline trimming cut 5 bases from V and 5 bases from J; bases unmatched to any gene: 10. Per the germline V gene, CDR1 is MDHEN and CDR2 is SYDVKM. This CDR3 contains 15 residues. The variable domain in full, with the rest retrieved from reference TRBV28 and TRBJ1-1, is DVKVTQSSRYLVKRTGEKVFLECVQDMDHENMFWYRQDPGLGLRLIYFSYDVKMKEKGDIPEGYSVSREKKERFSLILESASTNQTSMYLCASSRAGGLGTEAFFGQGTRLTVV.

This chain links TRBV28 with TRBJ2-5; 10 bases align to TRBD2. There are 14 residues in the CDR3. Germline values: CDR1 MDHEN, CDR2 SYDVKM. V was pared by 8 bases and J by 6 bases, with 9 bases of the junction left unmatched. The CDR3, as DNA: TGTGCCAGCGGGAGCGGGGGGGTGTGGCAGACCCAGTACTTC. Translated: CASGSGGVWQTQYF.

The CDR3 spells CASSPGLAGGVAKNIQYF. The CDR3, as DNA: TGTGCCAGCAGCCCCGGACTAGCGGGAGGGGTGGCCAAAAACATTCAGTACTTC. The genes are TRBV4-2 and TRBJ2-4; 15 bases fit TRBD2. This CDR3 comprises 18 residues. Germline CDR1 and CDR2: LGHNA and YNFKEQ. The V gene end was trimmed by 4 bases and the J gene end by 1 base; junction bases not matched to a gene: 5.

CDR3 nucleotides: TGTGCCAGCAGCCAAGAAGGATCCGGACACCCCTATGGCTACACCTTC. It translates to CASSQEGSGHPYGYTF. The rearrangement links TRBV4-2 to TRBJ1-2, with TRBD1 as a possible D gene (5 bases). The CDR3 is made up of 16 amino acids. Germline lookup yields CDR1 LGHNA and CDR2 YNFKEQ. Trimming stripped 0 bases from V and 4 bases from J, with 15 bases between.

This clone was seen once. The chain joins TRBV15 to TRBJ1-3; 10 bases line up with TRBD1. Germline V gene lookup returns CDR1 LNHNV and CDR2 YYDKDF (reference sequence). V was pared by 1 base and J by 3 bases, with 9 bases of the junction left unmatched. The CDR3 is 18 amino acids. The CDR3 sequence: CATSRGYFDRGLGNTIYF. The CDR3 DNA is TGTGCCACCAGCAGAGGATATTTCGACAGGGGGCTTGGAAACACCATATATTTT.

The rearrangement links TRBV5-4 to TRBJ2-5; the match to TRBD1 covers 7 bases. The CDR3 length is 15 residues. CDR1 is SGHNT and CDR2 is YYREEE in the germline V gene (reference sequence). After removal of 5 bases from V and 2 bases from J, the junction contained 9 bases not matched to a gene. The CDR3 nucleotides are TGTGCCAGCAGTCGAGGGGGCAGGGGGCAAGAGACCCAGTACTTC. Protein: CASSRGGRGQETQYF.

The rearrangement uses TRBV12-5 and TRBJ2-3; the D gene is possibly TRBD1 (6 bases). V gave up 7 bases and J gave up 4 bases, with 12 bases separating them. The CDR3 spans 13 residues. The germline gives CDR1 LGHNT, CDR2 FRNRAP. This CDR3 reads CASAQGGSDTQYF. CDR3 bases: TGTGCTAGTGCCCAAGGGGGTTCAGATACGCAGTATTTT.

The chain links TRBV28 to TRBJ1-5, with TRBD1 as a possible D gene (5 bases). The CDR3 is made up of 16 amino acids. Germline CDR1 MDHEN, CDR2 SYDVKM. V lost 2 bases, J lost 6 bases, and 17 bases lay in between. CDR3: CASSLKRGKSGQPQHF. In DNA form, the CDR3 reads TGTGCCAGCAGTTTAAAACGGGGGAAATCAGGTCAGCCCCAGCATTTT.

The rearrangement joins TRBV28 to TRBJ2-3, with TRBD2 identical over 7 bases. J lost 2 bases, V lost 6 bases, and 11 bases had no gene match. CDR3 length: 16 residues. Germline CDR1 is MDHEN and CDR2 is SYDVKM. DNA for the CDR3: TGTGCCAGCAGCCGCTGGGGAGGGGTGGCCACAGATACGCAGTATTTT. Protein sequence: CASSRWGGVATDTQYF. Supplemented by reference TRBV28 and TRBJ2-3, the full variable domain reads DVKVTQSSRYLVKRTGEKVFLECVQDMDHENMFWYRQDPGLGLRLIYFSYDVKMKEKGDIPEGYSVSREKKERFSLILESASTNQTSMYLCASSRWGGVATDTQYFGPGTRLTVL.

This rearrangement joins TRBV4-3 to TRBJ1-5; 10 bases match TRBD1. Germline V lookup: CDR1 LGHNA, CDR2 YSLEER. The CDR3 is 15 amino acids. With V trimmed by 1 base and J by 8 bases, 5 bases remained unmatched. CDR3 sequence: CASSQAWDRGEPQHF. The DNA of the CDR3 is TGCGCCAGCAGCCAAGCCTGGGACAGGGGAGAGCCCCAGCATTTT.

In DNA form, the CDR3 reads TGTGCCAGCAGCATCGGGACAGGGGGCACAGATACGCAGTATTTT. Translating gives CASSIGTGGTDTQYF. V usage is TRBV7-9 and J usage is TRBJ2-3; TRBD1 aligns across 10 bases. The CDR3 has 15 residues. J gave up 1 base and V 5 bases, and 3 bases lay outside the gene matches. CDR1 SEHNR and CDR2 FQNEAQ come from the germline V gene (reference sequence).

The chain couples TRBV19 to TRBJ2-1, with D perhaps TRBD2 (5 bases). Trimming cost V 7 bases and J 0 bases, with 22 bases left between them. CDR1 and CDR2 (germline): LNHDA, SQIVND (reference sequence). This CDR3 has 18 residues. This CDR3 is CASTPIGLLWSSYNEQFF. The CDR3 DNA reads as TGTGCCAGTACCCCGATCGGACTCCTTTGGAGCTCCTACAATGAGCAGTTCTTC.

V is TRBV6-5 and J is TRBJ2-7; TRBD1 might be the D (5 bases). Germline CDR1 is MNHEY and CDR2 is SVGAGI. V shed 0 bases and J shed 3 bases, with 9 bases lying between them. The CDR3 totals 14 residues. CDR3 sequence reads: CASSYSQGNYEQYF. The DNA for the CDR3 is TGTGCCAGCAGTTACTCGCAGGGAAACTACGAGCAGTACTTC.

The chain carries TRBV4-2 and TRBJ2-7; D is undetermined. The CDR3 is made up of 14 amino acids. Per germline, CDR1 LGHNA and CDR2 YNFKEQ. Trimming removed 4 bases at V and 1 base at J, with 11 bases between. The CDR3 coding sequence is TGTGCCAGCAGCCCCTTCGGGTTGTCCTACGAGCAGTACTTC. Its protein is CASSPFGLSYEQYF.

The V gene is TRBV7-2, the J gene TRBJ2-3; D might be TRBD2 (5 bases). The length of the CDR3 is 14 residues. Germline V gene data show CDR1 as SGHTA and CDR2 as FQGNSA. Trimming cost V 4 bases and J 2 bases, with 10 bases left between them. The CDR3, as DNA: TGTGCCAGCAGCTCGGGAAGGGCCACAGATACGCAGTATTTT. Amino acid sequence: CASSSGRATDTQYF.

The rearrangement links TRBV20-1 to TRBJ2-7; 7 nucleotides match TRBD1. The CDR3 has 14 residues. V trimming: 3 bases; J trimming: 3 bases; junction bases outside the gene matches: 8. The germline gives CDR1 DFQATT, CDR2 SNEGSKA (reference sequence). The CDR3 here is CSASPQGTHYEQYF. The CDR3 nucleotides are TGCAGTGCTAGTCCACAGGGGACCCACTACGAGCAGTACTTC.

DNA for the CDR3: TGTGCCAGCAGCCCCCTGGGGGGAAGAGCTTTCTTT. The encoded protein is CASSPLGGRAFF. This sequence joins TRBV28 and TRBJ1-1, with D perhaps TRBD1 (5 bases). Germline CDR1 MDHEN, CDR2 SYDVKM. V lost 6 bases and J 10 bases, leaving 15 bases between the germline ends. The CDR3 covers 12 residues. Together with reference TRBV28 and TRBJ1-1, the CDR3 gives the full variable domain: DVKVTQSSRYLVKRTGEKVFLECVQDMDHENMFWYRQDPGLGLRLIYFSYDVKMKEKGDIPEGYSVSREKKERFSLILESASTNQTSMYLCASSPLGGRAFFGQGTRLTVV.

V is TRBV7-2 and J is TRBJ2-7, with a tentative D call TRBD2 (6 bases). With 0 bases removed from V and 0 bases from J, the gap between germline ends came to 12 bases. The germline V gene has CDR1 SGHTA and CDR2 FQGNSA. This CDR3 comprises 16 residues. CDR3 in amino acids: CASSLAFGGLSYEQYF. In DNA form, the CDR3 reads TGTGCCAGCAGCTTAGCGTTCGGGGGACTCTCCTACGAGCAGTACTTC.

In DNA, the CDR3 is TGTGCCAGCAGTTTGGCAGGGCTTCAGCCCCAGCATTTT. This codes for CASSLAGLQPQHF. The chain recombines TRBV12-3 or TRBV12-4 with TRBJ1-5, with D possibly being TRBD1 (5 bases). Trimming stripped 3 bases from V and 6 bases from J, with 9 bases between. The CDR3 sequence is 13 residues long.

This chain uses TRBV28 with TRBJ1-6, with a tentative D call TRBD1 (5 bases). Trimming cost V 10 bases and J 6 bases, with 16 bases left between them. CDR1 and CDR2 (germline): MDHEN, SYDVKM. The CDR3 runs to 14 residues. CDR3 bases: TGTGCCACCACAGCGGGGGGTTCTAATTCACCCCTCCACTTT. Protein sequence: CATTAGGSNSPLHF.

The gene calls are TRBV3-1 (or the pseudogene TRBV3-2) and TRBJ1-1; TRBD1 might be the D (5 bases). Germline values: CDR1 LGHDT, CDR2 YNNKEL (reference sequence). This CDR3 is 14 amino acids long. V was cut by 3 bases and J by 4 bases, with 12 bases left in between. CDR3 protein: CASSQAVGLTEAFF. DNA for the CDR3: TGTGCCAGCAGCCAGGCCGTGGGACTCACTGAAGCTTTCTTT.

The chain uses TRBV3-1 (or the pseudogene TRBV3-2) and TRBJ2-7; D is possibly TRBD1 (6 bases). Germline assignment: CDR1 LGHDT and CDR2 YNNKEL (reference sequence). CDR3 length equals 15 residues. V dropped 1 base and J dropped 0 bases, with 10 bases sitting between them. The CDR3 region has the DNA TGTGCCAGCAGCCAAGGGGACATTAGCTCCTACGAGCAGTACTTC. Residues: CASSQGDISSYEQYF.

The chain carries TRBV2 and TRBJ2-1; 9 nucleotides agree with TRBD2. This CDR3 is 15 amino acids long. CDR1 is SNHLY and CDR2 is FYNNEI in the germline V gene. V was clipped by 8 bases and J by 7 bases; unmatched bases: 12. For the CDR3, the DNA is TGTGCCAGCTCCCCGGGGGCGGGGGGGCAAAATGAGCAGTTCTTC. Residues: CASSPGAGGQNEQFF.

CDR3 nucleotides: TGTGCCAGCAGCCAGGGACAGGTAGCTAACTATGGCTACACCTTC. Residues: CASSQGQVANYGYTF. The gene calls are TRBV5-5 and TRBJ1-2; 8 bases are shared with TRBD1. CDR1 and CDR2 (germline): SGHKS, YYEKEE (reference sequence). The CDR3 runs to 15 residues. Losses at the gene ends were 4 bases for V and 0 bases for J; bases not matched to a gene: 5.